This TCR beta chain came from a study of blood T cell repertoires in COVID-19. Sequencing was performed with immunoSEQ multiplex PCR; in TCRdb, only in-frame clones are kept and a portion is missing. The repertoire holds roughly 410,000 clones, with 75% to 90% as singletons. CDR1 is SGHTA, CDR2 FQGTGA, per germline. The J segment lost 8 bases and the V segment lost 1 base, leaving 11 bases of the junction unmatched. This CDR3 has 16 amino acids. Patients at the Seattle site were enrolled during active infection and followed longitudinally. Sequencing input: peripheral blood. The TCR originated in a middle-aged woman with COVID-19, enrolled during active disease. The rearrangement links TRBV7-3 to TRBJ1-2, with TRBD1 matching 9 bases. In DNA, the CDR3 is TGTGCCAGCAGCTTAAATCCCGTGGGACAGGGAAGCGGCTACACCTTC. Protein product: CASSLNPVGQGSGYTF.